This TCR beta chain is drawn from a study of CD8 T cells in ankylosing spondylitis. This clonotype was picked up a small number of times. Trimming pared 4 bases from V and 5 bases from J, leaving 15 bases between. The CDR3 spans 15 residues. Germline assignment: CDR1 SGDLS and CDR2 YYNGEE. For TCR beta, libraries came from quantitative 5'-RACE with molecular barcodes. MiXCR, run by TCRdb on the 5' RACE reads, gives a single entry per CDR3 protein. The data contain roughly 230,000 distinct CDR3 sequences, about 20% of them singletons. The sequence was collected from a male donor with ankylosing spondylitis or in good health (not recorded which). The sample consisted of blood, either unsorted or a sorted T cell fraction (not recorded which). The V call is TRBV9, the J call TRBJ2-2; D perhaps matches TRBD1 (5 bases). The DNA of the CDR3 is TGTGCCAGCAGCCCCTCTGGTCAGGGTACCGGGGAGCTGTTTTTT. This sequence encodes CASSPSGQGTGELFF.